The clone carrying this T cell receptor (beta chain) appeared a few times. The antigen is undetermined. The source material, RNA transcripts, was used to amplify TCR beta CDR3 regions. The primer set for the first-round RT-PCR of the TCR CDR3 was HTBI. MiXCR, applied by TCRdb to the multiplex PCR reads, yields one record per CDR3 protein. The repertoire holds about 300,000 distinct CDR3 sequences, approximately 18% seen once, with less than 45% in the top ten. V lost 0 bases and J lost 3; bases outside the gene matches: 3. Germline loops: CDR1 DFQATT, CDR2 SNEGSKA (reference sequence). There are 15 residues in the CDR3. These data belong to a study of T cells in Graves' hyperthyroidism and ophthalmopathy. General study results and limits: Most expanded thyroid clonotypes above 0.001 recurred in blood.

Patients affected by ophthalmopathy presented a Clinical Activity Score of at least 3, a NOSPECS grade of at least 4, and disease duration below 3 months. The study based diagnoses on clinical symptoms, serum thyroxine and TRAb, thyroid ultrasound and orbital computed tomography. Approximately 10 ml of fresh peripheral blood supplied the PBMCs. The rearrangement uses TRBV20-1 and TRBJ2-4; TRBD2 matches at 9 bases. The sequence came from a man aged 45-65 years with Graves' ophthalmopathy. Sequenced sample: blood. CDR3 in amino acids: CSAREGAGGKNIQYF. DNA of the CDR3: TGCAGTGCTAGAGAGGGAGCGGGGGGCAAAAACATTCAGTACTTC.